This T cell receptor (beta chain) was captured in a study of CD8 T cells in Susac syndrome. Study findings and constraints: The study recognized that its TCR sequencing and HLA analysis covered a relatively small number of individuals.

Random hexamers were used to reverse transcribe the RNA input (0.5 to 1 ug). TCRdb analysed the immunoSEQ multiplex PCR reads with MiXCR anew, one entry per CDR3 protein. This sample yields more than 150,000 distinct CDR3 sequences, of which approximately 94% are seen a single time; 0.21% belongs to the top ten. Points on this clonotype: Its antigen is undetermined.

The CDR3 extends over 14 amino acids. Trimming removed 8 bases from V and 2 bases from J, with 15 bases in between. Germline-derived CDR1 and CDR2 are MNHEY and SMNVEV (reference sequence). This clonotype was sampled from a human donor with multiple sclerosis. Sequencing was done on a sample of CD8+ T cells from PBMCs. The chain couples TRBV27 to TRBJ1-2; D gene ambiguous. The CDR3 protein is CASGPLGLNYGYTF. In DNA form, the CDR3 reads TGTGCCAGCGGGCCCTTAGGGTTGAACTATGGCTACACCTTC.